The 7 T cell receptor beta chains listed next were all sequenced from one sample in a study of blood T cell repertoires in COVID-19. Sequenced by immunoSEQ multiplex PCR; TCRdb stores in-frame clones only, minus some. The table lists roughly 210,000 clones, around 84% of them singletons. Sequencing was performed on peripheral blood. The receptors were gathered from a woman aged 80 or over with COVID-19, enrolled during active disease.

This clone was recorded a few times. This chain connects TRBV9 to TRBJ1-2; D is possibly TRBD1 (6 bases). V shed 4 bases and J shed 0 bases, with 10 bases lying between them. CDR1 is SGDLS and CDR2 is YYNGEE in the germline V gene. The CDR3 loop spans 14 amino acids. The CDR3 is CASSFRTANYGYTF. CDR3 nucleotides: TGTGCCAGCAGCTTTCGGACAGCTAACTATGGCTACACCTTC.

The chain joins TRBV5-4 to TRBJ1-2, with 7 bases fitting TRBD1. The CDR3 has 13 amino acids. Trimming cost V 6 bases and J 6 bases; bases outside gene matches: 8. Germline loops: CDR1 SGHNT, CDR2 YYREEE (reference sequence). CDR3 loop: CASTRGGGNGYTF. The CDR3 coding sequence is TGTGCCAGCACCAGAGGAGGGGGCAATGGCTACACCTTC.

The chain joins TRBV7-8 to TRBJ2-7; no reliable D call. Germline V gives CDR1 SGHVS, CDR2 FQNEAQ. The CDR3 runs to 15 residues. Trimming removed 1 base from V and 0 bases from J, with 10 bases in between. CDR3 DNA sequence: TGTGCCAGCAGCTTAGGTATCTCCAGCTCCTACGAGCAGTACGTC. This sequence encodes CASSLGISSSYEQYV.

V and J are TRBV4-3 and TRBJ1-1; 7 bases are shared with TRBD1. This CDR3 region has 14 residues. The germline CDR1 and CDR2 sequences are LGHNA and YSLEER. V lost 4 bases and J lost 4; bases outside the gene matches: 6. CDR3 in DNA: TGCGCCAGCAGCCTCACAGGGGCAGGCACTGAAGCTTTCTTT. Amino acids: CASSLTGAGTEAFF.

The CDR3 DNA reads as TGTGCCAGTAACAGGGGGTGGAATGAGCAGTTCTTC. It yields the protein CASNRGWNEQFF. V is TRBV19 and J is TRBJ2-1; 8 bases map to TRBD1. The germline gives CDR1 LNHDA, CDR2 SQIVND (reference sequence). This CDR3 contains 12 residues. The V and J ends lost 7 bases and 7 bases, in that order; junction bases with no gene match: 3.

The rearrangement uses TRBV18 and TRBJ1-1; D call uncertain. The length of the CDR3 is 13 residues. The germline V gene encodes CDR1 KGHSH and CDR2 LQKENI. Trimming shortened V by 6 bases and J by 1 base, and 9 bases separated the two germline ends. CDR3 bases: TGTGCCAGCTCTGGGAGGGAGAACACTGAAGCTTTCTTT. Residues: CASSGRENTEAFF.

This chain uses TRBV3-1 (or the pseudogene TRBV3-2) with TRBJ1-5; D perhaps matches TRBD1 (6 bases). The CDR3 extends over 18 amino acids. V lost 0 bases and J 2 bases, leaving 17 bases between the germline ends. Germline CDR1 and CDR2: LGHDT and YNNKEL (reference sequence). The CDR3 nucleotides are TGTGCCAGCAGCCAAGATAATGGGGGGGGCTACGGCAATCAGCCCCAGCATTTT. The encoded protein is CASSQDNGGGYGNQPQHF.